The subject of this entry is one T cell receptor beta chain. Its antigen is as yet unknown. The sample comes from a study of blood T cells in healthy people across ages. Donors ranged from roughly 6 to 95 years old and were healthy Caucasians in Russia. Germline CDR1 MNHEY, CDR2 SMNVEV (reference sequence). This CDR3 region has 12 residues. Trimming cost V 8 bases and J 11 bases, with 16 bases left between them. General study findings and limits: Diversity was higher, and naive CD4+ cells more numerous, in long-lived donors than in aged donors.

It was with a sample-barcoded 5' primer and a J-beta primer mix that a second PCR of roughly 6 to 11 cycles was run. Via MiXCR, TCRdb re-called the 5' RACE reads, giving one row per CDR3 protein. Of 1.5 million to 2 million distinct CDR3 sequences in the sample, 30% to 40% were seen once. The sequencing input was blood. The chain recombines TRBV27 with TRBJ2-1, with D perhaps matching TRBD2 (5 bases). The clonotype comes from a woman in her thirties in good health. Written as DNA, the CDR3 is TGTGCCAGCGTGGGCGGGCCAATGAAGCAGTTCTTC. Translating it yields CASVGGPMKQFF.